What follows are 2 T cell receptor beta chains derived from one specimen sequenced in a study of blood T cell repertoires in COVID-19. Using immunoSEQ multiplex PCR, the repertoire was profiled, and TCRdb retains in-frame clones only, with some absent. The sample holds approximately 330,000 clones, around 89% seen once. Sequenced sample: peripheral blood. These receptors were taken from a woman aged 50 to 60 with active or convalescent COVID-19.

The chain uses TRBV2 and TRBJ2-7; D is perhaps TRBD2 (6 bases). Between the trimmed V and J ends, which lost 6 bases and 2 bases, there was a span of 14 bases. The CDR3 is 14 amino acids. Germline V lookup: CDR1 SNHLY, CDR2 FYNNEI. CDR3 bases: TGTGCCAGCAGGAGGACTAACGGTGCCTACGAGCAGTACTTC. It is translated as CASRRTNGAYEQYF.

The chain links TRBV5-1 to TRBJ2-2; 10 nucleotides align to TRBD2. Germline V gene lookup returns CDR1 SGHRS and CDR2 YFSETQ. Trimming removed 2 bases from V and 3 bases from J; junction bases left unmatched: 7. This CDR3 contains 17 residues. DNA of the CDR3: TGCGCCAGCAGCTTATTTTCTAGCGGGAGCTACACCGGGGAGCTGTTTTTT. This encodes CASSLFSSGSYTGELFF.